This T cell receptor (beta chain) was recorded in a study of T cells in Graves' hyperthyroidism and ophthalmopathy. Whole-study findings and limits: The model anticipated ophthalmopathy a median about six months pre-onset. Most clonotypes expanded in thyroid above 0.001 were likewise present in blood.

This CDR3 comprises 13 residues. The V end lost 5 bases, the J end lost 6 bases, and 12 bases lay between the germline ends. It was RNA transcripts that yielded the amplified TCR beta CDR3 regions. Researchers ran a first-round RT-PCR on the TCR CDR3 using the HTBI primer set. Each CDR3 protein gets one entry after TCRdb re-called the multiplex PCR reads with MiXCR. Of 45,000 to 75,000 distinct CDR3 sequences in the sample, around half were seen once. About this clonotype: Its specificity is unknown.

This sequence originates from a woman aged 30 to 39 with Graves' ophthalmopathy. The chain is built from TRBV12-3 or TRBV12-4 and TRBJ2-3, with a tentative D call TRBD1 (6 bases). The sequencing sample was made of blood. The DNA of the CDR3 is TGTGCCAGCAGTATCGGGCAGGGGGATACGCAGTATTTT. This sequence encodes CASSIGQGDTQYF.